This T cell receptor beta chain was identified in a study of CD8 T cells in Susac syndrome. TCR beta was sequenced from blood CD8+ and CD4+ T cells. Controls were age- and sex-matched healthy donors. TEMRA cells were FACS-enriched, while CD8+ and CD4+ T cells were negatively isolated. RNA amounts of about 0.5 to 1 ug underwent reverse transcription with random hexamers. Multiplex immunoSEQ PCR targeted 54 Vbeta and 13 Jbeta TCR beta segments. TCRdb redid the calling of the immunoSEQ multiplex PCR reads with MiXCR, one entry per CDR3 protein. The sample yields fewer than 150,000 distinct CDR3 sequences, 90% to 95% seen once. V was clipped by 4 bases and J by 0 bases, with 7 bases between them. Germline V lookup: CDR1 MNHEY, CDR2 SMNVEV (reference sequence). There are 13 residues in the CDR3.

The sequenced sample was CD8+ T cells from PBMCs. The source is a human donor in good health. The chain uses TRBV27 and TRBJ2-7; D gene uncertain. CDR3 residues: CASSYGLSYEQYF. CDR3 bases: TGTGCCAGCAGTTACGGTCTCTCCTACGAGCAGTACTTC.